This TCR beta chain was captured in a study of blood T cell repertoires in COVID-19. Across the whole study: Acute and convalescent COVID-19 samples came from the United States, Italy and Spain.

After removal of 4 bases from V and 7 bases from J, the junction contained 12 bases not matched to a gene. This CDR3 is 16 amino acids long. This clone was seen just once. Recruitment covered about 26 US areas and drew participants whose ages spanned about 18 to 89 years. Per the authors' pipeline: Reference gene primer amplification gave nucleated cell count estimates. Using immunoSEQ multiplex PCR, the repertoire was profiled, and TCRdb retains in-frame clones only, with some absent. V, J and clone size are taken as reported in that table, and D and trimming were inferred from the DNA itself. The data contain nearly 200,000 clones, 89% of them seen just once; the ten biggest clones take up roughly 8.1%.

The clonotype was recovered from a young woman who had recovered from COVID-19. The chain recombines TRBV23-1 with TRBJ1-2, with 10 positions matching TRBD1. TRBV23-1 is flagged as an ORF with uncertain function. The sample was PBMCs or T cells enriched from blood (not recorded which). The CDR3 spells CASSPLPGQGNGGYTF. In DNA, the CDR3 is TGCGCCAGCAGTCCGCTTCCGGGACAGGGGAATGGTGGCTACACCTTC.